This T cell receptor (beta chain) was documented in a study of Ad26.COV2.S vaccination and SARS-CoV-2 variants. Germline V gene data show CDR1 as GTSNPN and CDR2 as SVGIG (reference sequence). The V end lost 3 bases, the J end lost 3 bases, and 6 bases lay between the germline ends. The CDR3 spans 12 residues. This table comes from immunoSEQ multiplex PCR, and its TCRdb copy is limited to in-frame clones, with some not included. The table lists roughly 250,000 clones, approximately 88% of them singletons, with about 2.7% in the top ten. Treatment defined: some 20 received Ad26.COV2.S at low or high dose, single or two shots; roughly 5 received placebo; per-sample allocation not given. The samples were gathered on day 63 after the first injection of vaccine or placebo.

Material: peripheral blood, obtained in a trial of Ad26.COV2.S vaccine versus placebo. The receptor comes from a person between 18 and 60 years old who received the Ad26.COV2.S COVID-19 vaccine or a placebo. V usage is TRBV30 and J usage is TRBJ2-1; D is undetermined. CDR3 sequence reads: CAWSKGYNEQFF. Written as DNA, the CDR3 is TGTGCCTGGAGCAAAGGCTACAATGAGCAGTTCTTC.